A selection of T cell receptor beta chains follows, all from one sample in a study of blood T cells in healthy people across ages. TCRdb called the 5' RACE reads again in MiXCR, with one record for every CDR3 protein. The repertoire consists of approximately 800,000 distinct CDR3 sequences, with around 36% occurring once and the leading ten covering around 13%. Sequencing input: blood. The receptor source for this set is a man in his late teens or twenties in good health. CDR3s include the opening cysteine and the closing phenylalanine or tryptophan. A D gene is named only where the DNA matches it firmly. The size entry is marked missing in some rows and otherwise reads once, few, many or a size class.

TRBV5-1,-,few,TRBJ1-2,TGCGCCAGCAGCTTGGAGGGGATCGATGGCTACACCTTC,CASSLEGIDGYTF
TRBV5-4,-,-,TRBJ2-7,TGTGCCAGCAGCTTCGGCGCAGATGCCTCCTACAATGAGCAGTACTTC,CASSFGADASYNEQYF
TRBV4-2,-,-,TRBJ2-5,TGTGCCAGCAGCCAGGGGGTTGCGGGGGAGACCCAGTACTTC,CASSQGVAGETQYF
TRBV12-3/TRBV12-4,-,few,TRBJ2-7,TGTGCCAGCAGTTTTTACGAGTCCTACGAGCAGTACTTC,CASSFYESYEQYF
TRBV10-2,TRBD1,few,TRBJ1-6,TGCGCCAGCAGTCCGGGACAGGGCTCCCACTCCTATAATTCACCCCTCCACTTT,CASSPGQGSHSYNSPLHF
TRBV7-3,-,few,TRBJ2-5,TGTGCCAGCAGCTTAACGGGGGGGGCCTTAGAGACCCAGTACTTC,CASSLTGGALETQYF
TRBV14,-,-,TRBJ2-3,TGTGCCAGCAGCCAACCCGGCACTAGCACAGATACGCAGTATTTT,CASSQPGTSTDTQYF
TRBV7-2,-,-,TRBJ1-5,TGTGCCAGCAGCTACGTGGGGGGTAGCAATCAGCCCCAGCATTTT,CASSYVGGSNQPQHF
TRBV12-3/TRBV12-4,-,many,TRBJ1-2,TGTGCCAGCAGTTTATCGAGAGTGGACGGCTACACCTTC,CASSLSRVDGYTF
TRBV21-1,-,once,TRBJ2-5,TGTGCCAGCAGCCCCTCGGCAGGGGGAGGCCAAGAGACCCAGTACTTC,CASSPSAGGGQETQYF
TRBV12-3/TRBV12-4,TRBD1,few,TRBJ2-3,TGTGCCAGCAGACCTCGGACAGGGGCACTCTTAAAAGTCACAGATACGCAGTATTTT,CASRPRTGALLKVTDTQYF
TRBV5-6,-,-,TRBJ2-1,TGTGCCAGCAGCTTGGACCGGGGGGCTACATACAATGAGCAGTTCTTC,CASSLDRGATYNEQFF
TRBV27,-,many,TRBJ1-1,TGCGCCAGCAGCCCACGTTCGAACACTGAAGCTTTCTTT,CASSPRSNTEAFF
TRBV19,-,-,TRBJ1-6,TGTGCCAGTGAGGTGGGGACACGCAATTCACCCCTCCACTTT,CASEVGTRNSPLHF
TRBV10-3,-,few,TRBJ2-2,TGTGCCATCAGCTGGGACGGCGCGAACACCGGGGAGCTGTTTTTT,CAISWDGANTGELFF
TRBV12-3/TRBV12-4,-,-,TRBJ1-2,TGTGCCAGCAGTTTGGGGGGGCTGGGCTCTGGCTACACCTTC,CASSLGGLGSGYTF
TRBV4-2,-,-,TRBJ1-1,TGTGCCAGCAGCCAAATGGACAGACAGAACACTGAAGCTTTCTTT,CASSQMDRQNTEAFF
TRBV5-6,-,few,TRBJ2-7,TGTGCCAGCAGCCGCCATAACGAGCAGTACTTC,CASSRHNEQYF
TRBV27,-,-,TRBJ1-1,TGTGCCAGCAGTCCCGGCAAACAGGCTGCGAACACTGAAGCTTTCTTT,CASSPGKQAANTEAFF
TRBV20-1,TRBD1,-,TRBJ1-1,TGCAGTGCTAGAGTCCGAAAGGGACAGTTGAACACTGAAGCTTTCTTT,CSARVRKGQLNTEAFF
TRBV5-6,-,-,TRBJ1-1,TGTGCCAGCAGCTTGGTGGGGGCGCTGAACACTGAAGCTTTCTTT,CASSLVGALNTEAFF